This T cell receptor (beta chain) is from a study of sequential checkpoint blockade in melanoma. Study information: Patients were randomized 1:1 to nivolumab-then-ipilimumab or ipilimumab-then-nivolumab first-line. Maintenance nivolumab came after either treatment sequence.

From germline, CDR1 is MNHEY and CDR2 SVGAGI. This CDR3 has 15 amino acids. Using immunoSEQ multiplex PCR, the repertoire was profiled, and TCRdb retains in-frame clones only, with some absent. The table lists about 40,000 clones, about 83% of them singletons. Noted treatment: randomized to nivolumab then ipilimumab (arm A) or the reverse (arm B). Regarding this clone: The junction and the germline gene differ at one end; a read error may be behind it.

The clonotype was recovered from a human donor with melanoma. The sample consisted of CD8+ T cells sorted from blood (inferred from file names), taken from a patient given nivolumab and ipilimumab in sequence. This chain uses TRBV6-5 with TRBJ2-1; 10 bases align to TRBD2. The CDR3 protein is CASSDSLAGANEQFF. The CDR3 coding sequence is TGTGCCAGCAGTGACTCGCTAGCGGGAGCCAATGAGCAGTTCTTC.